The 11 T cell receptor beta chains presented below share a single source sample, sequenced in a study of cytomegalovirus exposure and HLA in healthy donors. The PCR ran on 60 Vbeta and 13 Jbeta primers. Sequencing was performed with immunoSEQ multiplex PCR; in TCRdb, only in-frame clones are kept and a portion is missing. The data contain 150,000 to 200,000 clones, over 75% of them singletons. The sample was PBMCs. Receptor source: a man between 35 and 55 years old in good health and CMV-seropositive.

The chain links TRBV2 to TRBJ2-2; 10 nucleotides align to TRBD1. V shed 0 bases and J 5 bases; nucleotides not matched to a gene: 0. Germline assignment: CDR1 SNHLY and CDR2 FYNNEI. The CDR3 spans 15 residues. The CDR3 coding sequence is TGTGCCAGCAGTGAAGCGGGACAGGGGACCGGGGAGCTGTTTTTT. Translated: CASSEAGQGTGELFF.

The J gene is TRBJ2-1, the V gene TRBV9, with TRBD2 matching over 10 bases. Germline V gene data show CDR1 as SGDLS and CDR2 as YYNGEE. With V trimmed by 4 bases and J by 4 bases, 8 bases remained unmatched. The CDR3 covers 16 residues. This chain's CDR3 is CASSLRAGGLYNEQFF. The CDR3 region has the DNA TGTGCCAGCAGCCTCCGAGCGGGGGGGCTTTACAATGAGCAGTTCTTC.

The V and J genes are TRBV5-1 and TRBJ2-3, with D hard to call. Per germline, CDR1 SGHRS and CDR2 YFSETQ. The V end lost 6 bases, the J end lost 0 bases, and 8 bases lay between the germline ends. CDR3 length: 13 residues. CDR3: CASTVSSTDTQYF. CDR3 in DNA: TGCGCCAGCACAGTCTCAAGCACAGATACGCAGTATTTT. Full variable domain (remainder filled in from reference TRBV5-1 and TRBJ2-3): KAGVTQTPRYLIKTRGQQVTLSCSPISGHRSVSWYQQTPGQGLQFLFEYFSETQRNKGNFPGRFSGRQFSNSRSEMNVSTLELGDSALYLCASTVSSTDTQYFGPGTRLTVL.

The chain employs TRBV2 and TRBJ2-1; TRBD2 aligns across 9 bases. CDR1 and CDR2 from the germline V gene are SNHLY and FYNNEI. The CDR3 spans 17 residues. With V trimmed by 1 base and J by 9 bases, 13 bases remained unmatched. The CDR3 protein is CASSEGLSGRLGSEQFF. The CDR3 nucleotides are TGTGCCAGCAGTGAAGGTCTGAGCGGGAGGTTGGGGAGTGAGCAGTTCTTC.

The rearrangement links TRBV7-8 to TRBJ2-2; TRBD2 is a possible D gene (5 bases). From germline, CDR1 is SGHVS and CDR2 FQNEAQ. V was trimmed by 5 bases and J by 0 bases, leaving 13 bases between them. The CDR3 runs 16 residues. Here the CDR3 DNA reads TGTGCCAGCAGCCCGGACTTAATTTCGAACACCGGGGAGCTGTTTTTT. Translation: CASSPDLISNTGELFF.

The chain couples TRBV25-1 to TRBJ1-1; 11 bases align to TRBD1. The CDR3 totals 14 residues. V trimming: 8 bases; J trimming: 5 bases; junction bases outside the gene matches: 7. Germline CDR1 and CDR2: MGHDK and SYGVNS. CDR3 nucleotides: TGTGCCAGCGTCAAGGGACAGGGGGTAACTGAAGCTTTCTTT. Its protein product is CASVKGQGVTEAFF.

This chain links TRBV11-2 with TRBJ2-5, with TRBD2 matching 7 bases. CDR3 length: 16 amino acids. Trimming removed 3 bases from V and 3 bases from J; junction bases left unmatched: 10. CDR1 is SGHAT, CDR2 FQNNGV, per germline. The CDR3 region has the DNA TGTGCCAGCAGCTTCGGGGGGTCTAGCGGCAAAGAGACCCAGTACTTC. Translation gives CASSFGGSSGKETQYF.

This chain uses TRBV11-1 with TRBJ2-7; 9 bases are shared with TRBD2. This CDR3 contains 16 residues. Trimming removed 0 bases from V and 2 bases from J; junction bases left unmatched: 5. Germline V gives CDR1 SGHAT, CDR2 FQDESV (reference sequence). The CDR3 sequence is CASSLARLADPYEQYF. The DNA for the CDR3 is TGTGCCAGCAGCTTAGCCAGACTAGCGGACCCCTACGAGCAGTACTTC.

Notes on this clone: Sequence at one end of the junction differs from germline and may be a read error. The genes are TRBV7-3 and TRBJ2-6, with TRBD1 matching over 7 bases. CDR1 SGHTA and CDR2 FQGTGA come from the germline V gene. The CDR3 runs to 14 residues. The CDR3 loop is CASSRDSGANGLTF. The CDR3 nucleotides read TGTGCCAGCAGCAGGGACAGTGGGGCCAACGGCCTGACTTTC.

The chain employs TRBV28 and TRBJ1-6, with D hard to call. The germline V gene has CDR1 MDHEN and CDR2 SYDVKM. The V end was cut by 6 bases, the J end by 10 bases, with 19 bases between. The CDR3 has 15 residues. This CDR3 is CASSIDQVNRSPLHF. The CDR3 DNA is TGTGCCAGCAGCATTGACCAGGTCAACCGATCACCCCTCCACTTT.

The V and J genes are TRBV19 and TRBJ1-3; maybe TRBD1 (6 bases). Trimming took off 3 bases at V and 0 bases at J, with 9 bases between the two ends. The length of the CDR3 is 15 residues. The germline V gene has CDR1 LNHDA and CDR2 SQIVND (reference sequence). CDR3 sequence (DNA): TGTGCCAGTAGTATCGACAGGAACTCTGGAAACACCATATATTTT. Protein sequence: CASSIDRNSGNTIYF.